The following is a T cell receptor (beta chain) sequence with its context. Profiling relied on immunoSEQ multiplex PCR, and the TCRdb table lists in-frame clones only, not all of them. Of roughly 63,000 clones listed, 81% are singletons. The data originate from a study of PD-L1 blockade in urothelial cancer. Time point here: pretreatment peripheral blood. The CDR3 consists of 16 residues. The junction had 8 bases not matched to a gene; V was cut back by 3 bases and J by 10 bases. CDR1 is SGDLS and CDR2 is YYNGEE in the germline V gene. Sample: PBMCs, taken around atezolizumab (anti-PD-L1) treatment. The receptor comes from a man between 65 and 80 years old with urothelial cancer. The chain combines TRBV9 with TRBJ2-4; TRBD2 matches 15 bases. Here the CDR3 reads CASSARGGLAGGIQYF. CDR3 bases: TGTGCCAGCAGCGCCAGAGGGGGACTAGCGGGAGGTATTCAGTACTTC.